This T cell receptor (beta chain) originates from a study of blood T cell repertoires in COVID-19. This clone was counted once. Trimming took 6 bases from V and 4 from J, leaving 9 bases between them. The CDR3 is made up of 13 amino acids. Assay: immunoSEQ multiplex PCR; the TCRdb copy retains only in-frame clones and omits some. The sample has 150,000 to 200,000 clones; around nine tenths are singletons. The chain uses TRBV12-3 or TRBV12-4 and TRBJ2-2; D possibly corresponds to TRBD1 (5 bases). This receptor was obtained from a man between 40 and 49 years old with active or convalescent COVID-19. Input material: peripheral blood. In nucleotides, the CDR3 is TGTGCCAGCAGACCTACAGGCACCGGGGAGCTGTTTTTT. Encoded protein: CASRPTGTGELFF.